This is a list of T cell receptor beta chains from one sample in a study of blood T cell repertoires in COVID-19. Generated by immunoSEQ multiplex PCR, the TCRdb table keeps only in-frame clones and is missing some. The sample yields some 200,000 clones, around 85% seen once. Sequencing input: peripheral blood. Receptors were obtained from a man between 60 and 75 years old with COVID-19, enrolled during active disease. The CDR3 runs from the conserved cysteine through the conserved F or W. Each record gives: clone size, D gene, J gene, V gene, CDR3 protein, CDR3 DNA. A D gene is named only where the DNA matches it firmly. Size tells how often a clone was seen (once, few, many) or the class of an expanded clone, and some rows leave it out.

. . TRBJ1-1 TRBV7-9 CASSLAVGTEAFF TGTGCCAGCAGCTTAGCCGTCGGCACTGAAGCTTTCTTT
. TRBD1 TRBJ2-1 TRBV7-3 CASSLITGQGRDEQFF TGTGCCAGCAGCTTAATTACGGGACAGGGGAGGGATGAGCAGTTCTTC
. TRBD1 TRBJ2-2 TRBV25-1 CASSGQGVVGELFF TGTGCCAGCTCGGGACAGGGGGTAGTCGGGGAGCTGTTTTTT
. TRBD1 TRBJ2-1 TRBV5-1 CASSRDREENEQFF TGCGCCAGCAGCCGGGACAGGGAGGAAAATGAGCAGTTCTTC
. . TRBJ1-3 TRBV5-1 CASSLDGSTTHSGNTIYF TGCGCCAGCAGCTTGGACGGGTCAACGACCCACTCTGGAAACACCATATATTTT
. TRBD2 TRBJ2-5 TRBV9 CASSVGLAGVTPETQYF TGTGCCAGCAGCGTAGGACTAGCGGGGGTAACTCCGGAGACCCAGTACTTC
. TRBD1 TRBJ1-1 TRBV5-1 CASSFTGGGAEAFF TGCGCCAGCAGCTTTACAGGGGGCGGCGCTGAAGCTTTCTTT
. . TRBJ1-2 TRBV6-2/TRBV6-3 CASSYRREEGYTF TGTGCCAGCAGTTACAGGAGGGAGGAGGGCTACACCTTC
. TRBD1 TRBJ1-1 TRBV18 CASSKRQGDTEAFF TGTGCCAGCTCAAAACGACAGGGGGACACTGAAGCCTTCTTT
. TRBD1 TRBJ1-1 TRBV7-2 CASSPAWTGKNTEAFF TGTGCCAGCAGCCCCGCGTGGACAGGGAAAAACACTGAAGCTTTCTTT
few TRBD1 TRBJ2-1 TRBV10-3 CANSGTGGSDEQFF TGTGCCAACTCCGGGACAGGGGGCTCGGATGAGCAGTTCTTC
. . TRBJ2-2 TRBV24-1 CATQSTGELFF TGTGCCACCCAATCCACCGGGGAGCTGTTTTTT
. TRBD2 TRBJ2-5 TRBV9 CASSVTSGRGGQETQYF TGTGCCAGCAGCGTAACTAGCGGGAGAGGGGGCCAAGAGACCCAGTACTTC
. . TRBJ1-5 TRBV6-2/TRBV6-3 CASSYSRRYGQPQHF TGTGCCAGCAGTTACTCGCGGAGGTACGGTCAGCCCCAGCATTTT
. TRBD1 TRBJ2-7 TRBV18 CASSPDRAPEQYF TGTGCCAGCTCACCAGACAGGGCTCCCGAGCAGTACTTC
. . TRBJ1-4 TRBV2 CASKASRANEKLFF TGTGCCAGCAAGGCCTCGCGAGCGAATGAAAAACTGTTTTTT
. TRBD1 TRBJ2-1 TRBV12-3/TRBV12-4 CASSLGRGQKFF TGTGCCAGCAGTTTGGGCAGGGGGCAGAAGTTCTTC
. TRBD2 TRBJ2-3 TRBV3-1/TRBV3-2 CASSPTSGNGDTQYF TGTGCCAGCAGCCCAACTAGCGGGAATGGGGATACGCAGTATTTT
. TRBD1 TRBJ2-7 TRBV4-1 CASSQSPGQGYEQYF TGCGCCAGCAGCCAGTCGCCGGGACAGGGCTACGAGCAGTACTTC
. TRBD2 TRBJ2-7 TRBV27 CASRVSGSYEQYF TGTGCCAGCAGGGTAAGCGGGAGCTACGAGCAGTACTTC
. . TRBJ1-3 TRBV6-2/TRBV6-3 CASSQTTGNTIYF TGTGCCAGCAGCCAAACTACCGGAAACACCATATATTTT
once TRBD2 TRBJ2-3 TRBV30 CAWRPGGGTDTQYF TGTGCCTGGAGGCCTGGGGGGGGCACAGATACGCAGTATTTT
. . TRBJ1-2 TRBV27 CASSLTGHYGYTF TGTGCCAGCAGTTTGACAGGCCACTATGGCTACACCTTC
. TRBD2 TRBJ2-1 TRBV6-5 CASSRLAGGNEQFF TGTGCCAGCAGCAGACTAGCGGGAGGGAATGAGCAGTTCTTC
. . TRBJ1-2 TRBV30 CAWSGGSEYGYTF TGTGCCTGGAGTGGCGGGTCCGAATATGGCTACACCTTC
. . TRBJ1-5 TRBV28 CASSLGQGFRQPQHF TGTGCCAGCAGTTTGGGTCAGGGGTTTAGGCAGCCCCAGCATTTT
once . TRBJ2-1 TRBV4-1 CASSFLGASYNEQFF TGCGCCAGCAGCTTTTTAGGGGCTAGCTACAATGAGCAGTTCTTC
. . TRBJ1-1 TRBV5-1 CASSPRAPGDTEAFF TGCGCCAGCAGCCCCCGGGCCCCGGGAGACACTGAAGCTTTCTTT
few TRBD1 TRBJ1-2 TRBV4-2 CASSHGTENYGYTF TGTGCCAGCAGCCACGGGACAGAAAACTATGGCTACACCTTC
. . TRBJ2-7 TRBV6-5 CASSPDTPTYEQYF TGTGCCAGCAGCCCCGACACGCCCACCTACGAGCAGTACTTC
. . TRBJ2-1 TRBV3-1/TRBV3-2 CASSQAGRGNEQFF TGTGCCAGCAGCCAAGCGGGGAGAGGCAATGAGCAGTTCTTC